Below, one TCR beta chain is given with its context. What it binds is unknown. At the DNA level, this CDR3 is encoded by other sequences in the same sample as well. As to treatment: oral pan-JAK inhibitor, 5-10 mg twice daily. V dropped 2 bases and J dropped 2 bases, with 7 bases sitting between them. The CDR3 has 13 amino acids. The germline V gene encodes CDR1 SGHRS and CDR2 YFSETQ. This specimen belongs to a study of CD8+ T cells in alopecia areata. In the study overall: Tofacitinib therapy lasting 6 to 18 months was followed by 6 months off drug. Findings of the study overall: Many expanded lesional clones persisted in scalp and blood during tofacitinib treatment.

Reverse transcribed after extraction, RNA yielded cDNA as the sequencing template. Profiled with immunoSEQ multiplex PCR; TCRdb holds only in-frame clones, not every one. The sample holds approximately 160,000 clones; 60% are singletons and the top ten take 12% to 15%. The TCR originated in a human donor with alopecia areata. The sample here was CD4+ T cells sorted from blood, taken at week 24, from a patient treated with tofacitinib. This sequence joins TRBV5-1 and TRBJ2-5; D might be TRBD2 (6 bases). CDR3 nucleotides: TGCGCCAGCAGCTTCGGGGGACAAGAGACCCAGTACTTC. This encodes CASSFGGQETQYF. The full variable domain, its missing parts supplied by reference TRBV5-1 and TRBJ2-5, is KAGVTQTPRYLIKTRGQQVTLSCSPISGHRSVSWYQQTPGQGLQFLFEYFSETQRNKGNFPGRFSGRQFSNSRSEMNVSTLELGDSALYLCASSFGGQETQYFGPGTRLLVL.